The 30 T cell receptor beta chains in this list originate from one sample, sequenced in a study of blood T cell repertoires in COVID-19. Data came from immunoSEQ multiplex PCR; TCRdb stores just in-frame clones and leaves some out. The table has about 270,000 clones, more than 75% seen once; the top ten hold 2.3%. The sequenced sample was PBMCs or T cells enriched from blood (not recorded which). The receptors were gathered from a woman between 40 and 50 years old with acute COVID-19.

This clone showed up just once. V and J are TRBV9 and TRBJ2-1; D is ambiguous. The CDR3 runs to 13 residues. Germline assignment: CDR1 SGDLS and CDR2 YYNGEE. Trimming took off 0 bases at V and 4 bases at J, with 5 bases between the two ends. CDR3 loop: CASSVAVYNEQFF. In DNA form, the CDR3 reads TGTGCCAGCAGCGTAGCCGTTTACAATGAGCAGTTCTTC.

This chain connects TRBV6-5 to TRBJ2-4; possible D gene TRBD1, 6 bases. The CDR3 is made up of 13 amino acids. Deletions cut 5 bases from V and 4 bases from J, with 9 bases between. Germline V lookup: CDR1 MNHEY, CDR2 SVGAGI. The DNA for the CDR3 is TGTGCCAGCAGTACAGGGTCAAAAAACATTCAGTACTTC. It specifies CASSTGSKNIQYF.

V usage is TRBV7-2 and J usage is TRBJ1-1; a possible D gene is TRBD1 (5 bases). Trimming removed 3 bases at V and 5 bases at J, with 16 bases between. This CDR3 has 15 residues. The germline CDR1 and CDR2 sequences are SGHTA and FQGNSA. The DNA for the CDR3 is TGTGCCAGCAGCTTGAGCCTCTCTGGGGGGACTGAAGCTTTCTTT. This sequence encodes CASSLSLSGGTEAFF.

In its sample, this clone was seen once. The chain uses TRBV11-3 and TRBJ2-7; D uncertain. There are 14 residues in the CDR3. V was trimmed by 1 base and J by 3 bases, leaving 10 bases between them. The germline V gene has CDR1 SGHNT and CDR2 YENEEA. CDR3 sequence reads: CASSLAARYYEQYF. The CDR3 region has the DNA TGTGCCAGCAGCTTAGCTGCCAGGTACTACGAGCAGTACTTC. The entire variable domain, with the rest obtained from reference TRBV11-3 and TRBJ2-7, is as follows: EAGVVQSPRYKIIEKKQPVAFWCNPISGHNTLYWYLQNLGQGPELLIRYENEEAVDDSQLPKDRFSAERLKGVDSTLKIQPAELGDSAVYLCASSLAARYYEQYFGPGTRLTVT.

This CDR3 reads CASRLVGQGNNQPQHF. The CDR3 DNA follows: TGTGCCAGCAGACTAGTTGGTCAGGGGAACAATCAGCCCCAGCATTTT. The chain carries TRBV27 and TRBJ1-5; maybe TRBD1 (6 bases). CDR3 length: 16 residues. Trimming took off 6 bases at V and 3 bases at J, with 18 bases between the two ends. Germline assignment: CDR1 MNHEY and CDR2 SMNVEV (reference sequence).

The V gene is TRBV7-2, the J gene TRBJ2-7, with TRBD2 matching 8 bases. CDR1 and CDR2 from the germline V gene are SGHTA and FQGNSA. CDR3 length: 17 amino acids. Trimming removed 2 bases from V and 1 base from J; junction bases left unmatched: 10. The CDR3 coding sequence is TGTGCCAGCAGCTTAAGTTGGATAGCGGGGAGTTCCTACGAGCAGTACTTC. Protein product: CASSLSWIAGSSYEQYF.

The chain joins TRBV28 to TRBJ1-5, with 7 bases aligning to TRBD1. The length of the CDR3 is 15 residues. The V and J ends lost 4 bases and 2 bases, in that order; junction bases with no gene match: 5. CDR1 is MDHEN and CDR2 is SYDVKM in the germline V gene. CDR3 amino acids: CASSYRDRRNQPQHF. The CDR3 bases are TGTGCCAGCAGTTATAGGGACAGACGCAATCAGCCCCAGCATTTT.

This clone showed up many times. The V gene is TRBV6-6, the J gene TRBJ1-3; D unclear. The V and J ends lost 5 bases and 3 bases respectively, with 20 bases between them. Per germline, CDR1 MNHNY and CDR2 SVGAGI (reference sequence). The CDR3 loop spans 17 amino acids. In DNA form, the CDR3 reads TGTGCCAGCAGTCGCACCGTCCGGGCAGGAGGTGGAAACACCATATATTTT. Translated, it gives CASSRTVRAGGGNTIYF.

The J gene is TRBJ1-6, the V gene TRBV21-1. TRBV21-1 is recorded as a pseudogene. The CDR3 is 16 residues long. This CDR3 is CASSKAANRVNSPLHF. The CDR3 DNA sequence: TGTGCCAGCAGCAAAGCAGCTAACCGGGTTAATTCACCCCTCCACTTT.

V is TRBV7-6 and J is TRBJ2-5; 9 bases map to TRBD2. The germline V gene has CDR1 SGHVS and CDR2 FNYEAQ. The V and J ends lost 0 bases and 2 bases, in that order; junction bases with no gene match: 7. The CDR3 covers 17 residues. This CDR3 is CASSLAGGAGGQETQYF. CDR3 coding DNA: TGTGCCAGCAGCTTAGCGGGGGGAGCGGGGGGACAAGAGACCCAGTACTTC. Full variable domain (remainder filled in from reference TRBV7-6 and TRBJ2-5): GAGVSQSPRYKVTKRGQDVALRCDPISGHVSLYWYRQALGQGPEFLTYFNYEAQQDKSGLPNDRFSAERPEGSISTLTIQRTEQRDSAMYRCASSLAGGAGGQETQYFGPGTRLLVL.

As DNA, the CDR3 is TGTGCCAGCAGCAAGCCGGGGGGCAGTGGAACTGAAGCTTTCTTT. Its protein product is CASSKPGGSGTEAFF. V and J are TRBV5-5 and TRBJ1-1, with D tentatively TRBD1 (6 bases). The CDR3 spans 15 residues. CDR1 SGHKS and CDR2 YYEKEE come from the germline V gene (reference sequence). Trimming stripped 4 bases from V and 5 bases from J, with 18 bases between.

The chain is built from TRBV11-3 and TRBJ2-1; perhaps TRBD2 as D (6 bases). Trimming pared 1 base from V and 6 bases from J, leaving 13 bases between. Germline values: CDR1 SGHNT, CDR2 YENEEA. This CDR3 spans 15 amino acids. As DNA, the CDR3 is TGTGCCAGCAGCTTAGCGGGAGTGCTCCCCAATGAGCAGTTCTTC. This translates into CASSLAGVLPNEQFF.

The chain employs TRBV5-1 and TRBJ1-1; D remains ambiguous. Germline loops: CDR1 SGHRS, CDR2 YFSETQ. The CDR3 runs 13 residues. V was shortened by 0 bases and J by 5 bases, with 8 bases between the two germline ends. DNA for the CDR3: TGCGCCAGCAGCTTGGTTAGGGAGACTGAAGCTTTCTTT. It encodes CASSLVRETEAFF.

The V and J genes are TRBV15 and TRBJ2-1, with 10 positions matching TRBD2. This CDR3 region has 18 residues. From germline, CDR1 is LNHNV and CDR2 YYDKDF (reference sequence). Trimming at V came to 2 bases and at J to 5 bases, leaving 12 bases not matched to a gene. The CDR3 spells CATSRPGLAYLRNNEQFF. The CDR3 nucleotides are TGTGCCACCAGCAGACCGGGACTAGCGTACCTTCGAAACAATGAGCAGTTCTTC. Based on the CDR3 plus reference TRBV15 and TRBJ2-1, the full variable domain is DAMVIQNPRYQVTQFGKPVTLSCSQTLNHNVMYWYQQKSSQAPKLLFHYYDKDFNNEADTPDNFQSRRPNTSFCFLDIRSPGLGDTAMYLCATSRPGLAYLRNNEQFFGPGTRLTVL.

The chain carries TRBV11-2 and TRBJ2-7; TRBD1 might be the D (6 bases). CDR3 length equals 16 residues. Trimming took off 5 bases at V and 1 base at J, with 18 bases between the two ends. Germline loops: CDR1 SGHAT, CDR2 FQNNGV. This CDR3 is CASSRGAVQGSYEQYF. The DNA of the CDR3 is TGTGCCAGCAGCCGAGGGGCCGTACAGGGTTCCTACGAGCAGTACTTC.

A few counts support this clone. The chain links TRBV24-1 to TRBJ2-7; 11 nucleotides align to TRBD2. Germline trimming cut 3 bases from V and 1 base from J; bases unmatched to any gene: 7. This CDR3 has 17 amino acids. The germline V gene encodes CDR1 KGHDR and CDR2 SFDVKD. This CDR3 is CATSDPVASGGSYEQYF. The CDR3, as DNA: TGTGCCACCAGTGATCCCGTCGCTAGCGGGGGGTCCTACGAGCAGTACTTC.

V gene TRBV13 combines with J gene TRBJ2-3, with D tentatively TRBD2 (6 bases). Germline V gene lookup returns CDR1 PRHDT and CDR2 FYEKMQ (reference sequence). The length of the CDR3 is 18 residues. V was shortened by 0 bases and J by 7 bases, with 23 bases between the two germline ends. The CDR3 is CASSLGLLRATAGNTQYF. As DNA, the CDR3 is TGTGCCAGCAGCTTAGGTCTACTGCGCGCTACGGCGGGAAATACGCAGTATTTT.

This rearrangement joins TRBV2 to TRBJ2-7; 8 bases align to TRBD1. The V segment lost 3 bases and the J segment 3 bases; nucleotides outside the gene matches: 7. From germline, CDR1 is SNHLY and CDR2 FYNNEI. This CDR3 region has 15 residues. CDR3 protein: CASSDSGTGHYEQYF. In DNA form, the CDR3 reads TGTGCCAGCAGTGATAGTGGGACAGGTCACTACGAGCAGTACTTC.

This clone showed up just a few times. J is TRBJ2-1 and V is TRBV6-2 or TRBV6-3; 7 bases fit TRBD1. Losses at the gene ends were 4 bases for V and 4 bases for J; bases not matched to a gene: 4. The CDR3 is 14 amino acids. Germline lookup yields CDR1 MNHEY and CDR2 SVGEGT. The CDR3 is CASSSRGQYNEQFF. CDR3 DNA sequence: TGTGCCAGCAGTTCACGGGGACAGTACAATGAGCAGTTCTTC.

This chain uses TRBV6-5 with TRBJ1-2; 9 bases map to TRBD1. V dropped 5 bases and J dropped 8; count of bases not matched to a gene: 9. This CDR3 spans 14 amino acids. CDR1 and CDR2 from the germline V gene are MNHEY and SVGAGI. The CDR3 sequence: CASSRQGEGVGYTF. CDR3 DNA: TGTGCCAGCAGTCGACAGGGGGAAGGGGTAGGCTACACCTTC.

The chain carries TRBV29-1 and TRBJ2-3, with 8 bases that match TRBD2. Trimming removed 5 bases from V and 0 bases from J; junction bases left unmatched: 7. The CDR3 runs to 15 residues. CDR1 and CDR2 from the germline V gene are SQVTM and ANQGSEA. For the CDR3, the DNA is TGCAGCGTTTCCTATCTAGCGGGCAGCACAGATACGCAGTATTTT. Translating it yields CSVSYLAGSTDTQYF.

Details on this clone: Other DNA sequences within the sample encode an identical CDR3. This rearrangement joins TRBV18 to TRBJ2-7, with TRBD2 as a possible D gene (5 bases). CDR1 and CDR2 (germline): KGHSH, LQKENI. This CDR3 region has 14 residues. Trimming stripped 2 bases from V and 0 bases from J, with 8 bases between. CDR3 coding DNA: TGTGCCAGCTCACCAGGACGGGGCTCCTACGAGCAGTACTTC. Encoded protein: CASSPGRGSYEQYF. Supplemented by reference TRBV18 and TRBJ2-7, the full variable domain reads NAGVMQNPRHLVRRRGQEARLRCSPMKGHSHVYWYRQLPEEGLKFMVYLQKENIIDESGMPKERFSAEFPKEGPSILRIQQVVRGDSAAYFCASSPGRGSYEQYFGPGTRLTVT.

In this sample, this clone turned up a few times. The gene calls are TRBV2 and TRBJ1-1; TRBD1 might be the D (5 bases). The germline CDR1 and CDR2 sequences are SNHLY and FYNNEI. The CDR3 is 13 residues long. V lost 6 bases, J lost 4 bases, and 12 bases lay in between. CDR3 amino acids: CASREQGPTEAFF. CDR3 coding DNA: TGTGCCAGCAGGGAGCAGGGTCCCACTGAAGCTTTCTTT.

The rearrangement uses TRBV30 and TRBJ1-5; TRBD1 matches at 8 bases. Germline V CDR1 and CDR2: GTSNPN, SVGIG (reference sequence). The J segment lost 7 bases and the V segment lost 1 base, leaving 3 bases of the junction unmatched. The CDR3 runs to 13 residues. DNA of the CDR3: TGTGCCTGGAGTGGCCAGGGGGCCCAGCCCCAGCATTTT. Translation: CAWSGQGAQPQHF.

This clone was seen repeatedly, ten times or more. The chain couples TRBV7-3 to TRBJ2-3; 9 positions agree with TRBD2. Germline lookup yields CDR1 SGHTA and CDR2 FQGTGA. The CDR3 runs to 15 residues. V dropped 4 bases and J dropped 5; count of bases not matched to a gene: 7. CDR3 in DNA: TGTGCCAGCAGCTCGAGCGGGGGGAAGGGAGATACGCAGTATTTT. As protein: CASSSSGGKGDTQYF. Looking up the rest from reference TRBV7-3 and TRBJ2-3 gives the full variable domain: GAGVSQTPSNKVTEKGKYVELRCDPISGHTALYWYRQSLGQGPEFLIYFQGTGAADDSGLPNDRFFAVRPEGSVSTLKIQRTERGDSAVYLCASSSSGGKGDTQYFGPGTRLTVL.

The chain joins TRBV10-3 to TRBJ2-1; 9 nucleotides agree with TRBD2. This CDR3 region has 17 residues. J was trimmed by 6 bases and V by 0 bases; bases with no gene match: 9. Germline CDR1 reads ENHRY; CDR2 reads SYGVKD. In DNA form, the CDR3 reads TGTGCCATCAGTGAGTCGAAGTTGGGCGGGGGGGCCAATGAGCAGTTCTTC. Encoded protein: CAISESKLGGGANEQFF.

This clone was detected only once. J is TRBJ2-3 and V is TRBV15; D possibly corresponds to TRBD2 (6 bases). Trimming removed 5 bases from V and 5 bases from J, with 11 bases in between. Germline values: CDR1 LNHNV, CDR2 YYDKDF (reference sequence). This CDR3 is 13 amino acids long. The CDR3 DNA reads TGTGCCACCAGCGGACACGGGGGAGATACGCAGTATTTT. Protein: CATSGHGGDTQYF.

This clone was observed a single time. The chain links TRBV11-3 to TRBJ1-1; TRBD1 might be the D (5 bases). This CDR3 has 15 amino acids. The germline V and J ends were trimmed by 3 bases and 2 bases, with 13 bases remaining between them. Germline CDR1 SGHNT, CDR2 YENEEA. CDR3 in DNA: TGTGCCAGCAGCTTGGAGACAGCGATCAACACTGAAGCTTTCTTT. Amino acids: CASSLETAINTEAFF.

This chain uses TRBV24-1 with TRBJ1-2; TRBD1 matches 10 bases. There are 14 residues in the CDR3. J gave up 8 bases and V 5 bases, and 7 bases lay outside the gene matches. Germline V CDR1 and CDR2: KGHDR, SFDVKD. CDR3 nucleotide sequence: TGTGCCACCAGTGCCCCCGGGACAGGGGACGGCTACACCTTC. Amino acid sequence: CATSAPGTGDGYTF.

This clone was observed once. V is TRBV5-6 and J is TRBJ2-7; 9 bases map to TRBD2. V lost 4 bases, J lost 7 bases, and 12 bases stayed unmatched. Looked up from germline, CDR1 is SGHDT and CDR2 is YYEEEE. This CDR3 comprises 15 residues. The CDR3 DNA reads as TGTGCCAGCAGCCGTATAGCGGGAGAGTTTCGGGAGCAGTACTTC. Protein sequence: CASSRIAGEFREQYF. The whole variable domain, remainder taken from reference TRBV5-6 and TRBJ2-7, is DAGVTQSPTHLIKTRGQQVTLRCSPKSGHDTVSWYQQALGQGPQFIFQYYEEEERQRGNFPDRFSGHQFPNYSSELNVNALLLGDSALYLCASSRIAGEFREQYFGPGTRLTVT.